The 8 T cell receptor beta chains presented below share a single source sample, sequenced in a study of graft-versus-host responses after intestinal transplantation (dated by TCRdb to 2020 to 2022). Explained via the paper, the time point label denotes: cells obtained before transplantation from donor or recipient. Receptor libraries were prepared by the immunoSEQ multiplex PCR assay. Sourced from immuneACCESS, this table was stored by TCRdb with only in-frame sequences that have V and J called. A share of the clones is absent; for the studies checked, an unresolved V gene accounts for under half, and the remainder has no known explanation. The sample table contains approximately 90,000 clones; only one count was recorded for more than 85% of them. 1.5% to 2.5% of the sample is taken by the ten largest. The antigens of these receptors remain unknown. The starting material was unstimulated CD8+ T cells sorted from spleen or lymph node cells, obtained before intestinal transplant. These receptor sequences come from a human donor who received an intestinal transplant.

This clone was observed a handful of times. The CDR3: CASTTGYEQYF. In nucleotides, the CDR3 is TGCGCCAGCACAACGGGCTACGAGCAGTACTTC. The V gene is TRBV10-2, the J gene TRBJ2-7; D gene unclear. Germline V gene sequence: CDR1 WSHSY, CDR2 SAAADI. V was clipped by 7 bases and J by 3 bases, with 7 bases between them. This CDR3 is 11 amino acids long.

The chain links TRBV6-4 to TRBJ1-5; no reliable D call. The CDR3 extends over 12 amino acids. Per germline, CDR1 MRHNA and CDR2 SNTAGT. V lost 6 bases and J lost 5, with 8 bases in between. CDR3 bases: TGTGCCAGCAGGGAGGGATATCAGCCCCAGCATTTT. Residues: CASREGYQPQHF.

The chain employs TRBV19 and TRBJ2-7; the match to TRBD1 covers 9 bases. The CDR3 is 15 residues long. V lost 3 bases to trimming and J lost 2 bases; unmatched junction nucleotides: 5. Germline V gene lookup returns CDR1 LNHDA and CDR2 SQIVND (reference sequence). The CDR3 spells CASSMNRGLAYEQYF. The CDR3 DNA is TGTGCCAGTAGTATGAACAGGGGGCTGGCCTACGAGCAGTACTTC. Combining the CDR3 with reference TRBV19 and TRBJ2-7 gives the whole variable domain DGGITQSPKYLFRKEGQNVTLSCEQNLNHDAMYWYRQDPGQGLRLIYYSQIVNDFQKGDIAEGYSVSREKKESFPLTVTSAQKNPTAFYLCASSMNRGLAYEQYFGPGTRLTVT.

The chain has TRBV4-1 and TRBJ1-2; 8 positions agree with TRBD1. CDR3 length equals 15 residues. Germline CDR1 is MGHRA and CDR2 is YSYEKL. V shed 0 bases, J shed 6 bases, and the junction held 6 bases outside the gene matches. In DNA form, the CDR3 reads TGCGCCAGCAGCCAAGATTTGCAGGGGGCTGATGGCTACACCTTC. Its translation: CASSQDLQGADGYTF.

This sequence joins TRBV5-6 and TRBJ2-3; TRBD1 is a possible D gene (6 bases). The CDR3 is made up of 15 amino acids. Germline loops: CDR1 SGHDT, CDR2 YYEEEE. V lost 0 bases and J 4 bases, leaving 12 bases between the germline ends. CDR3 sequence (DNA): TGTGCCAGCAGCTTGGACGCAGGGGCGCCAGATACGCAGTATTTT. Amino acid sequence: CASSLDAGAPDTQYF.

J is TRBJ2-1 and V is TRBV4-3; tentative D call: TRBD1 (6 bases). This CDR3 is 15 amino acids long. Germline-derived CDR1 and CDR2 are LGHNA and YSLEER. V was shortened by 4 bases and J by 8 bases, with 18 bases between the two germline ends. The CDR3 DNA is TGCGCCAGCAGCCCATCATCCCAGGGGATCGATGAGCAGTTCTTC. Amino acids: CASSPSSQGIDEQFF.

This clone was recorded once. The chain combines TRBV19 with TRBJ1-6; 9 bases are shared with TRBD1. Germline CDR1 and CDR2: LNHDA and SQIVND (reference sequence). V shed 6 bases, J shed 11 bases, and the junction held 8 bases outside the gene matches. There are 14 residues in the CDR3. This CDR3 reads CASRGQGLIPPLHF. CDR3 nucleotide sequence: TGTGCCAGTAGGGGACAGGGACTTATTCCACCCCTCCACTTT.

This sequence joins TRBV6-5 and TRBJ1-1; 10 bases map to TRBD1. The germline gives CDR1 MNHEY, CDR2 SVGAGI. With 5 bases clipped from V and 5 bases from J, the junction kept 5 bases outside the gene matches. The CDR3 consists of 14 residues. CDR3 coding DNA: TGTGCCAGCAGTCCGGGACAGGGGTTTACTGAAGCTTTCTTT. Protein: CASSPGQGFTEAFF.